One sample yielded the 12 T cell receptor beta chains listed below, sequenced in a study of blood T cell repertoires in COVID-19. Assay: immunoSEQ multiplex PCR; the TCRdb copy retains only in-frame clones and omits some. The table lists fewer than 250,000 clones, 84% of them singletons. The specimen sequenced was peripheral blood. Every receptor here comes from a man over 45 with acute or convalescent COVID-19.

The rearrangement joins TRBV30 to TRBJ2-1; 7 nucleotides agree with TRBD2. The CDR3 totals 11 residues. J gave up 10 bases and V 2 bases, and 2 bases lay outside the gene matches. The germline gives CDR1 GTSNPN, CDR2 SVGIG (reference sequence). CDR3 sequence: CAWSPGLEQFF. Written as DNA, the CDR3 is TGTGCCTGGAGTCCGGGACTAGAGCAGTTCTTC.

V usage is TRBV13 and J usage is TRBJ1-1; the D is unclear. This CDR3 contains 11 residues. Deletions cut 4 bases from V and 2 bases from J, with 2 bases between. The germline V gene encodes CDR1 PRHDT and CDR2 FYEKMQ (reference sequence). The CDR3 DNA reads TGTGCCAGCAGCTCAAACACTGAAGCTTTCTTT. This codes for CASSSNTEAFF.

The chain combines TRBV7-9 with TRBJ2-7; D is ambiguous. The V end was cut by 3 bases, the J end by 2 bases, with 11 bases between. The CDR3 is 14 amino acids. Germline V gene lookup returns CDR1 SEHNR and CDR2 FQNEAQ (reference sequence). The chain's CDR3 is CASSFPGLAYEQYF. The CDR3 DNA reads as TGTGCCAGCAGCTTCCCGGGTTTGGCCTACGAGCAGTACTTC.

The chain links TRBV4-1 to TRBJ2-7, with 10 bases matching TRBD2. Germline CDR1 is MGHRA and CDR2 is YSYEKL. V dropped 6 bases and J dropped 7; count of bases not matched to a gene: 15. The CDR3 has 16 residues. The CDR3 nucleotides are TGCGCCAGCAGTAAGCGGTCCGGGCTAGCGGGAGAGGAGCAGTACTTC. This codes for CASSKRSGLAGEEQYF.

The CDR3: CASMQGFGADTF. CDR3 coding DNA: TGTGCCAGCATGCAGGGATTTGGGGCTGACACCTTC. The chain links TRBV5-6 to TRBJ1-2; D is perhaps TRBD1 (5 bases). This CDR3 contains 12 residues. V lost 6 bases to trimming and J lost 12 bases, with 18 bases between them. Germline lookup yields CDR1 SGHDT and CDR2 YYEEEE.

V usage is TRBV21-1 and J usage is TRBJ1-2; the table assigns TRBD1, which was not confirmed against the DNA. TRBV21-1 is an annotated pseudogene. This CDR3 has 21 residues. The CDR3 spells CASSKAPARDISGAANYGYTF. CDR3 bases: TGTGCCAGCAGCAAAGCGCCCGCCCGGGACATCTCTGGGGCAGCTAACTATGGCTACACCTTC.

V is TRBV2 and J is TRBJ1-6; D gene uncertain. V dropped 4 bases and J dropped 3 bases, with 10 bases sitting between them. CDR3 size: 15 residues. Germline CDR1 is SNHLY and CDR2 is FYNNEI. This CDR3 is CASSAPTYYNSPLHF. CDR3 DNA: TGTGCCAGCAGTGCCCCGACATACTATAATTCACCCCTCCACTTT.

The CDR3 protein is CASSVAPTREETQYF. As DNA, the CDR3 is TGTGCCAGCAGCGTAGCCCCGACAAGAGAAGAGACCCAGTACTTC. The chain is built from TRBV9 and TRBJ2-5; D not certain. Trimming stripped 0 bases from V and 3 bases from J, with 12 bases between. CDR1 and CDR2 from the germline V gene are SGDLS and YYNGEE. The CDR3 covers 15 residues.

This clone has a handful of counts. The gene calls are TRBV5-1 and TRBJ2-1; D remains ambiguous. The CDR3 loop spans 15 amino acids. CDR1 and CDR2 from the germline V gene are SGHRS and YFSETQ. The V end was cut by 1 base, the J end by 7 bases, with 15 bases between. CDR3 bases: TGCGCCAGCAGCTTGACAGCCGATGTGAGTAATGAGCAGTTCTTC. Encoded protein: CASSLTADVSNEQFF. Full variable domain (outside the CDR3, taken from reference TRBV5-1 and TRBJ2-1): KAGVTQTPRYLIKTRGQQVTLSCSPISGHRSVSWYQQTPGQGLQFLFEYFSETQRNKGNFPGRFSGRQFSNSRSEMNVSTLELGDSALYLCASSLTADVSNEQFFGPGTRLTVL.

The chain combines TRBV11-3 with TRBJ2-1; 14 bases match TRBD2. Germline V gene data show CDR1 as SGHNT and CDR2 as YENEEA. The V gene end was trimmed by 1 base and the J gene end by 9 bases; junction bases not matched to a gene: 5. This CDR3 comprises 16 residues. CDR3 sequence: CASSLGLAGGSGEQFF. The DNA of the CDR3 is TGTGCCAGCAGCTTAGGACTAGCGGGAGGGTCGGGTGAGCAGTTCTTC. Together with reference TRBV11-3 and TRBJ2-1, the CDR3 gives the full variable domain: EAGVVQSPRYKIIEKKQPVAFWCNPISGHNTLYWYLQNLGQGPELLIRYENEEAVDDSQLPKDRFSAERLKGVDSTLKIQPAELGDSAVYLCASSLGLAGGSGEQFFGPGTRLTVL.

This chain uses TRBV25-1 with TRBJ2-7; 8 positions match TRBD1. Germline V gives CDR1 MGHDK, CDR2 SYGVNS. V lost 7 bases and J lost 3; bases outside the gene matches: 11. The CDR3 contains 15 residues. The CDR3 sequence: CASKPGGAERYEQYF. The CDR3 bases are TGTGCCAGCAAGCCAGGGGGCGCCGAGCGCTACGAGCAGTACTTC.

This rearrangement joins TRBV2 to TRBJ2-6; 7 bases are shared with TRBD2. Germline trimming cut 8 bases from V and 1 base from J; bases unmatched to any gene: 5. The CDR3 sequence is 15 residues long. CDR1 SNHLY and CDR2 FYNNEI come from the germline V gene. CDR3 in amino acids: CASGTRGSGANVLTF. CDR3 coding DNA: TGTGCCAGCGGGACGCGGGGGTCTGGGGCCAACGTCCTGACTTTC.